A single sample is the source of the 9 T cell receptor beta chains below, sequenced in a study of shared clonotypes between healthy human individuals. Sequencing was performed with immunoSEQ multiplex PCR; in TCRdb, only in-frame clones are kept and a portion is missing. Of millions of clones in the sample, about 95% were seen once. Naivety among CD8 cells was defined by CD45RO negativity and positive CCR7 selection, thereby excluding terminally differentiated effector memory CD45RA+ cells. Sequenced sample: naive CD8+ T cells sorted from blood. The source of these receptors is a man between 18 and 29 years old in good health.

Notes on this clone: Other DNA sequences in the same sample also yield this CDR3. The chain joins TRBV6-5 to TRBJ2-5; D not resolved. The CDR3 has 12 residues. The ends were cut back, 3 bases at V and 5 bases at J, with 7 bases in the middle. From germline, CDR1 is MNHEY and CDR2 SVGAGI. The CDR3 nucleotides read TGTGCCAGCAGTTATGAAGGGGAGACCCAGTACTTC. Protein product: CASSYEGETQYF.

V is TRBV13 and J is TRBJ2-3; TRBD2 agrees at 12 bases. V trimming: 2 bases; J trimming: 4 bases; junction bases outside the gene matches: 7. The CDR3 sequence is 17 residues long. Germline CDR1 reads PRHDT; CDR2 reads FYEKMQ (reference sequence). CDR3 protein: CASSLLTSGSWADTQYF. The CDR3 DNA sequence: TGTGCCAGCAGCTTACTGACTAGCGGGAGCTGGGCAGATACGCAGTATTTT.

This rearrangement joins TRBV7-8 to TRBJ2-1; D might be TRBD1 or TRBD2, each matching 5 bases. The V end lost 5 bases, the J end lost 5 bases, and 13 bases lay between the germline ends. This CDR3 contains 14 residues. CDR1 is SGHVS, CDR2 FQNEAQ, per germline. The CDR3 loop reads CASSTGTLNNEQFF. The CDR3 region has the DNA TGTGCCAGCAGCACGGGGACGCTCAACAATGAGCAGTTCTTC.

The J gene is TRBJ2-3, the V gene TRBV7-9, with 9 bases aligning to TRBD1. The CDR3 covers 15 residues. With 3 bases clipped from V and 3 bases from J, the junction kept 4 bases outside the gene matches. In germline, CDR1 is SEHNR, CDR2 FQNEAQ (reference sequence). The CDR3 loop is CASSLLQGATDTQYF. CDR3 DNA: TGTGCCAGCAGCTTGCTACAGGGGGCTACAGATACGCAGTATTTT.

The rearrangement joins TRBV4-1 to TRBJ2-6, with D possibly TRBD1 on 6 matching bases. The CDR3 consists of 15 residues. Germline V gene sequence: CDR1 MGHRA, CDR2 YSYEKL. V lost 10 bases, J lost 5 bases, and 18 bases lay in between. The chain's CDR3 is CATKGHRSRANVLTF. The DNA for the CDR3 is TGCGCCACCAAGGGACACCGATCGAGGGCCAACGTCCTGACTTTC.

This chain uses TRBV4-3 with TRBJ1-2; D ambiguous. CDR3 length: 14 residues. With 0 bases removed from V and 7 bases from J, the gap between germline ends came to 12 bases. CDR1 is LGHNA and CDR2 is YSLEER in the germline V gene. The CDR3 loop reads CASSQDLEAFGYTF. The DNA for the CDR3 is TGCGCCAGCAGCCAAGATCTTGAGGCGTTTGGCTACACCTTC.

This clone was seen a single time. CDR3 sequence: CASSRLPGTYSYNEQFF. CDR3 coding DNA: TGCGCCAGCAGCCGGCTGCCGGGGACCTACTCCTACAATGAGCAGTTCTTC. The V call is TRBV5-1, the J call TRBJ2-1; D tentatively fits TRBD1 or TRBD2 (5 bases each). Germline V lookup: CDR1 SGHRS, CDR2 YFSETQ. The length of the CDR3 is 17 residues. Deletions cut 4 bases from V and 0 bases from J, with 17 bases between.

The chain is built from TRBV7-9 and TRBJ1-2; D ambiguous. The CDR3 is made up of 14 amino acids. Trimming stripped 5 bases from V and 4 bases from J, with 14 bases between. CDR1 is SEHNR, CDR2 FQNEAQ, per germline (reference sequence). The CDR3 protein is CASSPPDGSYGYTF. CDR3 DNA sequence: TGTGCCAGCAGCCCGCCGGACGGCTCCTATGGCTACACCTTC. The whole variable domain, filled in from reference TRBV7-9 and TRBJ1-2, reads DTGVSQNPRHKITKRGQNVTFRCDPISEHNRLYWYRQTLGQGPEFLTYFQNEAQLEKSRLLSDRFSAERPKGSFSTLEIQRTEQGDSAMYLCASSPPDGSYGYTFGSGTRLTVV.

The chain is built from TRBV16 and TRBJ2-3; TRBD1 matches 8 bases. CDR1 and CDR2 (germline): KGHSY, FQNENV. This CDR3 has 18 amino acids. The trim removed 3 bases at V and 2 bases at J, leaving 13 bases unmatched. The CDR3 here is CASSHPGQTGGATDTQYF. CDR3 in DNA: TGTGCCAGCAGCCATCCCGGCCAAACAGGGGGAGCCACAGATACGCAGTATTTT.